Listed below are T cell receptor beta chains from one sample, sequenced in a study of cytomegalovirus exposure and HLA in healthy donors. Clones were sequenced by immunoSEQ multiplex PCR, and TCRdb holds only the in-frame ones, with some missing. Among some 150,000 clones listed, 80% to 85% were seen once. The sample taken for sequencing was PBMCs. The source is a boy aged 2 to 10 in good health and CMV-seronegative. Each CDR3 is given with its conserved first and last residue. D genes are given only for firm matches. Clone size appears in some rows only: once, few, many, or a class for an expanded clone.

abundance	v_gene	len	j_gene	d_gene	CDR3nt	CDR3aa
.	TRBV7-2	15	TRBJ2-3	TRBD2	TGTGCCAGCAGCCTCTTCCTAGCGGCCACAGATACGCAGTATTTT	CASSLFLAATDTQYF
.	TRBV11-2	14	TRBJ1-2	.	TGTGCCAGCAGCTTAGGCGGGGGTTTCTATGGCTACACCTTC	CASSLGGGFYGYTF
.	TRBV5-4	13	TRBJ2-6	.	TGTGCCAGCAGCCTCTCTGGGGCCAACGTCCTGACTTTC	CASSLSGANVLTF
.	TRBV4-2	14	TRBJ2-1	TRBD2	TGTGCCAGCAGCCCTAGCGGGAGGGGTAATGAGCAGTTCTTC	CASSPSGRGNEQFF
.	TRBV9	15	TRBJ2-7	TRBD1	TGTGCCAGCAGCGGAGGACAGGGTGGGGTTCTCGAGCAGTACTTC	CASSGGQGGVLEQYF
.	TRBV19	14	TRBJ1-2	.	TGTGCCAGTAGTACACAGCTTTCTAACTATGGCTACACCTTC	CASSTQLSNYGYTF
.	TRBV5-6	16	TRBJ1-6	TRBD1	TGTGCCAGCAGCCCTGAGACAGGGTTTCGGAATTCACCCCTCCACTTT	CASSPETGFRNSPLHF
few	TRBV7-2	15	TRBJ2-1	TRBD2	TGTGCCAGCAGCTTAGAGGGCGGGAGAGTAGCTGAGCAGTTCTTC	CASSLEGGRVAEQFF
.	TRBV11-3	14	TRBJ2-7	TRBD1	TGTGCCAGCAGCGTGGACAGGGCAAACTACGAGCAGTACTTC	CASSVDRANYEQYF
.	TRBV12-1	21	TRBJ1-6	.	TGTGCCAGCAGCTGCAACGGACAGGACGAGGAGCTAAGCTCCTATAATTCACCCCTCCACTTT	CASSCNGQDEELSSYNSPLHF
once	TRBV5-1	16	TRBJ2-5	TRBD2	TGCGCCAGCAGCTTGGCGATAGCGGGGGAACTGGAGACCCAGTACTTC	CASSLAIAGELETQYF
.	TRBV18	18	TRBJ1-5	.	TGTGCCAGCTCACCTTCATATTTCCCAGTTGCGGGCAATCAGCCCCAGCATTTT	CASSPSYFPVAGNQPQHF
.	TRBV27	14	TRBJ2-1	TRBD1	TGTGCCAGCAGTTTAGGGACAGGGTACAATGAGCAGTTCTTC	CASSLGTGYNEQFF
few	TRBV7-3	15	TRBJ2-7	.	TGTGCCAGCAGCTTATTCCAGGGCCCGTCCTACGAGCAGTACTTC	CASSLFQGPSYEQYF
.	TRBV5-1	16	TRBJ2-7	TRBD1	TGCGCCAGCAGCGGGGACAGGCGGTCCTTCTCCTACGAGCAGTACTTC	CASSGDRRSFSYEQYF
.	TRBV11-3	16	TRBJ1-2	TRBD1	TGTGCCAGCAGCTTATATCCGGGACAGAGAAAGGAGGGCTACACCTTC	CASSLYPGQRKEGYTF
.	TRBV5-1	15	TRBJ2-1	.	TGCGCCAGCAGCACCGCGGGGAGCTCCTACAATGAGCAGTTCTTC	CASSTAGSSYNEQFF
few	TRBV6-6	14	TRBJ2-7	.	TGTGCCAGCAGTCTACAGGATTATCGGACCGAGCAGTACTTC	CASSLQDYRTEQYF
many	TRBV11-1	15	TRBJ2-2	TRBD2	TGTGCCAGCAGCTTGGGACTAGCGAACACCGGGGAGCTGTTTTTT	CASSLGLANTGELFF
.	TRBV1	19	TRBJ1-2	.	TGCACCAGCAGCCAAGATATTCGGTCGCGCCAGGCTATCAACTATGGCTACACCTTC	CTSSQDIRSRQAINYGYTF
.	TRBV5-4	16	TRBJ1-6	.	TGTGCCAGCAGCTTAGCGACAGGAGCCCTCAATTCACCCCTCCACTTT	CASSLATGALNSPLHF
.	TRBV14	13	TRBJ2-7	.	TGTGCCAGCAGACCAACAGGGACCTACGAGCAGTACTTC	CASRPTGTYEQYF
few	TRBV5-8	15	TRBJ1-2	.	TGTGCCAGCAGCCCCCCGGTGGGGCGTCTCTATGGCTACACCTTC	CASSPPVGRLYGYTF
.	TRBV20-1	10	TRBJ2-7	.	TGCAGTGCTAGACTCGACGAGCAGTACTTC	CSARLDEQYF
.	TRBV4-3	18	TRBJ1-4	.	TGCGCCAGCAGCCAAGATCCGGAGTCATGGGGCCCTAATGAAAAACTGTTTTTT	CASSQDPESWGPNEKLFF
.	TRBV6-4	18	TRBJ2-3	TRBD2	TGTGCCAGCAGTGACTCGATTAGCGGGGGGCCTACCACAGATACGCAGTATTTT	CASSDSISGGPTTDTQYF
.	TRBV27	14	TRBJ2-2	.	TGTGCCAGCAGTTCAGGAAACAGAGCCGGGGAGCTGTTTTTT	CASSSGNRAGELFF
.	TRBV9	14	TRBJ2-7	TRBD2	TGTGCCAGCAGCGGCACTAGCGGGGGCGACGAGCAGTACTTC	CASSGTSGGDEQYF
.	TRBV6-4	15	TRBJ2-3	.	TGTGCCAGCAGCCCAGGGGCAGGAAGCACAGATACGCAGTATTTT	CASSPGAGSTDTQYF
.	TRBV27	12	TRBJ2-7	TRBD2	TGTGCCAGCAGTTCGGGGGGAGACGAGCAGTACTTC	CASSSGGDEQYF
.	TRBV28	16	TRBJ2-7	TRBD1	TGTGCCAGCAGTCTACCAACAGGGGCAACATCCTACGAGCAGTACTTC	CASSLPTGATSYEQYF
.	TRBV5-1	16	TRBJ2-1	.	TGCGCCAGCAGCGGAGTTGTGGGTGGCACTTACAATGAGCAGTTCTTC	CASSGVVGGTYNEQFF
.	TRBV28	15	TRBJ2-7	TRBD1	TGTGCCAGCAGTCGTCTCGGACAGGGGGCGTACGAGCAGTACTTC	CASSRLGQGAYEQYF
.	TRBV7-9	15	TRBJ1-3	.	TGTGCCAGCAGCGCGGGGGCATCTCCTGGAAACACCATATATTTT	CASSAGASPGNTIYF
.	TRBV11-2	15	TRBJ2-7	TRBD1	TGTGCCAGCAGCTTAGTGGGGACAGGGACCTACGAGCAGTACTTC	CASSLVGTGTYEQYF
few	TRBV4-1	14	TRBJ2-7	TRBD2	TGCGCCAGCAGCCCGGGACTATCCCTTTACGAGCAGTACTTC	CASSPGLSLYEQYF
few	TRBV5-1	13	TRBJ1-1	TRBD1	TGCGCCAGCAGCCCGCGACAGGGATCGGAAGCTTTCTTT	CASSPRQGSEAFF
.	TRBV7-2	14	TRBJ2-1	TRBD2	TGTGCCAGCAGCTCTCCGGGAGGGGGACGGGAGCAGTTCTTC	CASSSPGGGREQFF
.	TRBV5-1	13	TRBJ1-2	TRBD1	TGCGCCAGAACGGCAGGGGGCATTCATGGCTACACCTTC	CARTAGGIHGYTF
.	TRBV5-1	14	TRBJ2-3	TRBD1	TGCGCCAGCAGCTTGGTTACAGGGGGGGATACGCAGTATTTT	CASSLVTGGDTQYF
.	TRBV7-6	15	TRBJ1-2	.	TGTGCCAGCAGCTTGCTGGAGGCAGATCCCTATGGCTACACCTTC	CASSLLEADPYGYTF